These 5 T cell receptor beta chains came from one sample sequenced in a study of T cells in Graves' hyperthyroidism and ophthalmopathy. RNA transcripts provided the source from which TCR beta CDR3 regions were amplified. HTBI primers were employed in a first-round RT-PCR of the TCR CDR3. TCRdb fed the multiplex PCR reads into MiXCR, producing one record per CDR3 protein. The table records nearly 600,000 distinct CDR3 sequences, approximately 13% of them present only once. Sequencing was done on a sample of blood. These receptors were collected from a woman in her thirties with Graves' hyperthyroidism that later progressed to Graves' ophthalmopathy.

Only one count was recorded for this clonotype. This chain joins TRBV7-9 and TRBJ1-2, with 10 bases fitting TRBD1. Looked up from germline, CDR1 is SEHNR and CDR2 is FQNEAQ (reference sequence). The CDR3 has 17 amino acids. V lost 4 bases, J lost 4 bases, and 12 bases stayed unmatched. The CDR3 region is CASSSSGTGVMFYGYTF. The CDR3 nucleotides read TGTGCCAGCAGCTCCTCCGGGACAGGGGTAATGTTCTATGGCTACACCTTC.

Points on this clonotype: Just one base apart from a much larger clone, this may be a read error. This sequence joins TRBV6-2 or TRBV6-3 and TRBJ1-5; tentatively, D is TRBD1 (6 bases). Germline loops: CDR1 MNHEY, CDR2 SVGEGT. The length of the CDR3 is 14 residues. CDR3 protein: CVSIEDRKNQPQHF. The CDR3 coding sequence is TGTGTCAGCATCGAGGACAGAAAGAATCAGCCCCAGCATTTT.

This chain joins TRBV6-5 and TRBJ2-3; TRBD2 matches at 7 bases. The germline CDR1 and CDR2 sequences are MNHEY and SVGAGI. V lost 2 bases and J lost 3; bases outside the gene matches: 5. CDR3 length: 15 amino acids. The CDR3 spells CASSYRTSNTDTQYF. CDR3 DNA sequence: TGTGCCAGCAGTTACCGGACTAGTAATACAGATACGCAGTATTTT.

In this sample, this clonotype turned up many times. The chain links TRBV28 to TRBJ1-2; TRBD1 is a possible D gene (5 bases). V lost 3 bases, J lost 4 bases, and 15 bases lay in between. Germline V gives CDR1 MDHEN, CDR2 SYDVKM. The CDR3 sequence is 15 residues long. For the CDR3, the DNA is TGTGCCAGCAGTTTGGAAAGTACAGGTCGCTATGGCTACACCTTC. As protein: CASSLESTGRYGYTF.

This clonotype was seen a few times. The chain links TRBV28 to TRBJ2-1; perhaps TRBD2 as D (6 bases). The CDR3 consists of 15 residues. Trimming pared 1 base from V and 4 bases from J, leaving 11 bases between. Per the germline V gene, CDR1 is MDHEN and CDR2 is SYDVKM. The CDR3 protein is CASSLLAESYNEQFF. In DNA form, the CDR3 reads TGTGCCAGCAGTTTATTAGCGGAATCTTACAATGAGCAGTTCTTC.